This paragraph reports one T cell receptor beta chain. Antigen: not known. CDR3 length: 13 residues. Trimming cost V 1 base and J 5 bases; bases outside gene matches: 4. Germline CDR1 and CDR2: SQVTM and ANQGSEA. This sample was taken from a study of graft-versus-host responses after intestinal transplantation. As for the study in general: Multivisceral, liver-intestinal, or isolated intestinal transplants were given to recipients. The whole recipient group had anti-thymocyte globulin induction followed by tacrolimus and steroids for roughly three years. Overall study results and limits: There were GvH clones found in recipient marrow, and some of them appeared first in ileum or blood. Within allografts, high graft-versus-host to host-versus-graft clonal ratios were seen among patients with graft-donor T cell macrochimerism.

TCRdb's table, derived via immunoSEQ multiplex PCR, lists solely in-frame clones and lacks some. The table includes over 75,000 clones, roughly nine tenths detected once. The chain is built from TRBV29-1 and TRBJ2-7; 8 nucleotides agree with TRBD1. This clonotype was obtained from a human donor who received an intestinal transplant. This material consisted of unstimulated CD4+ T cells sorted from spleen or lymph node cells, taken before intestinal transplant. The CDR3 region has the DNA TGCAGCGTTGAAGGGGACAGGCTCAACGAGCAGTACTTC. Amino acid sequence: CSVEGDRLNEQYF.